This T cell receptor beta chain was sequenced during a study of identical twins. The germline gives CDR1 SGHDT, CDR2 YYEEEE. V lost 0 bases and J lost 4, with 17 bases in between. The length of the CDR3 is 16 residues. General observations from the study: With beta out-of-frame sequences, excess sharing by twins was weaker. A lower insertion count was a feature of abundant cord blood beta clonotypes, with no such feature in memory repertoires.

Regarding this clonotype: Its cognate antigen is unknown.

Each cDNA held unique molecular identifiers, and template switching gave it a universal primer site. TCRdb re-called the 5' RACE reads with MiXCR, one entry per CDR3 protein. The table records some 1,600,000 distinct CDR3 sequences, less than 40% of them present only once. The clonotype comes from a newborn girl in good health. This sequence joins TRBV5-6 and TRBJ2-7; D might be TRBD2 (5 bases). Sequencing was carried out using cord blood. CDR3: CASSLAQRAHHYEQYF. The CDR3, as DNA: TGTGCCAGCAGCTTGGCCCAGAGGGCCCATCATTACGAGCAGTACTTC.